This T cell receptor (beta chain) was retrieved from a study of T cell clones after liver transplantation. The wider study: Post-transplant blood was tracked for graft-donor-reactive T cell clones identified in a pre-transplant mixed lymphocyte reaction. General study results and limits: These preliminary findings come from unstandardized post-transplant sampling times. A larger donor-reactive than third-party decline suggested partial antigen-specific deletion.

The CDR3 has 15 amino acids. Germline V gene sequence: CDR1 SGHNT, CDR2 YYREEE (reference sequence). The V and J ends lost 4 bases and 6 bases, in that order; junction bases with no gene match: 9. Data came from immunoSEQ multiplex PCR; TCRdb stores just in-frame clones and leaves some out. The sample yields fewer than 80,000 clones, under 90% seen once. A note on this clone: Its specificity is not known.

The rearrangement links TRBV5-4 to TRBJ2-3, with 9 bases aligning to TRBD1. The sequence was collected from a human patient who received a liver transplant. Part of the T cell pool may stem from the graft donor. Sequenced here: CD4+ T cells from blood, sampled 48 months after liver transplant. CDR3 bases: TGTGCCAGCAGCCTTCGGACAGGGGCGTGGGATACGCAGTATTTT. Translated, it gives CASSLRTGAWDTQYF.